These T cell receptor beta chains were read from a single sample in a study of naive and memory T cell subsets. TCRdb used MiXCR to reprocess the UMI-ligation and nested PCR reads, holding one entry per CDR3 protein. The sample lists around 90,000 distinct CDR3 sequences, 7% occurring once. The sequenced sample consisted of central memory CD4+ T cells from blood. These receptors originate from a human donor in good health. Each CDR3 is given with its conserved first and last residue. A D gene is named only where the DNA matches it firmly. Not all rows give a size; the values are once, few, many and, for expanded clones, a class.

TRBJ2-1,.,TRBV7-2,TRBD2,CASRPRLAGVRDEQFF,TGTGCCAGCAGACCGAGACTAGCGGGGGTCCGGGATGAGCAGTTCTTC
TRBJ1-6,many,TRBV20-1,.,CSARDRQQAGYNSPLHF,TGCAGTGCTAGAGATAGGCAACAGGCAGGATACAATTCACCCCTCCACTTT
TRBJ2-1,.,TRBV29-1,.,CSVPRKLGKNNEQFF,TGCAGCGTTCCCCGAAAGTTAGGGAAGAACAATGAGCAGTTCTTC
TRBJ2-5,many,TRBV3-1,.,CASSQGTTSETQYF,TGTGCCAGCAGCCAAGGGACTACCTCGGAGACCCAGTACTTC
TRBJ1-1,many,TRBV20-1,.,CSARAGSGTEAFF,TGCAGTGCTAGGGCAGGGAGTGGGACTGAAGCTTTCTTT
TRBJ2-1,few,TRBV6-1,TRBD2,CASSPAGGPGNYNEQFF,TGTGCCAGCAGTCCAGCGGGGGGGCCGGGTAACTACAATGAGCAGTTCTTC
TRBJ1-5,many,TRBV6-1,.,CASRSGNGNQPQHF,TGTGCCAGTCGGTCAGGGAATGGCAATCAGCCCCAGCATTTT
TRBJ2-2,.,TRBV20-1,.,CSARAGTSQNTGELFF,TGCAGTGCTAGAGCTGGGACTTCTCAGAACACCGGGGAGCTGTTTTTT
TRBJ2-4,few,TRBV20-1,.,CGTRAAKNIQYF,TGCGGCACTCGAGCAGCCAAAAACATTCAGTACTTC
TRBJ2-3,many,TRBV11-1,.,CASSLNRDTQYF,TGTGCCAGCAGCTTGAACCGGGATACGCAGTATTTT
TRBJ2-3,many,TRBV24-1,TRBD2,CATSPSGLAGGGGDTQYF,TGTGCCACCAGTCCCTCCGGACTAGCGGGAGGAGGAGGAGATACGCAGTATTTT
TRBJ2-7,.,TRBV6-2/TRBV6-3,TRBD1,CASSGQGTLYEQYF,TGTGCCAGCAGCGGACAGGGAACCCTATACGAGCAGTACTTC
TRBJ2-1,many,TRBV20-1,TRBD2,CSVASGPYNEQFF,TGCAGTGTTGCTAGCGGTCCTTACAATGAGCAGTTCTTC
TRBJ2-1,few,TRBV7-8,.,CASSLPSWRADEQFF,TGTGCCAGCAGCTTACCGTCTTGGAGGGCCGATGAGCAGTTCTTC
TRBJ2-7,few,TRBV7-8,.,CASSLALSSYEQYF,TGTGCCAGCAGCTTAGCTCTTAGCTCCTACGAGCAGTACTTC
TRBJ2-1,many,TRBV6-2/TRBV6-3,.,CASSQGSSYNEQFF,TGTGCCAGCAGTCAAGGGAGTTCCTACAATGAGCAGTTCTTC
TRBJ2-1,.,TRBV7-9,TRBD1,CASSLGGGQAPYNEQFF,TGTGCCAGCAGCTTAGGAGGAGGACAGGCCCCTTACAATGAGCAGTTCTTC
TRBJ1-2,many,TRBV20-1,.,CSATLSNYGYTF,TGCAGTGCAACTTTAAGTAACTATGGCTACACCTTC
TRBJ1-2,few,TRBV5-1,TRBD1,CASSQTGGGYGYTF,TGCGCCAGCAGCCAGACAGGGGGTGGCTATGGCTACACCTTC
TRBJ2-7,few,TRBV30,.,CAWTKRSGSYEQYF,TGTGCCTGGACCAAGCGGTCTGGGTCCTACGAGCAGTACTTC
TRBJ1-3,few,TRBV28,.,CASSYREFTGNTIYF,TGTGCCAGCAGTTATAGGGAATTCACTGGAAACACCATATATTTT
TRBJ1-1,many,TRBV12-3/TRBV12-4,.,CASSSRRGNTEAFF,TGTGCCAGCAGTTCTCGGAGAGGGAACACTGAAGCTTTCTTT
TRBJ1-4,many,TRBV12-3/TRBV12-4,TRBD1,CASSFGGTANEKLFF,TGTGCCAGCAGTTTTGGGGGGACAGCTAATGAAAAACTGTTTTTT
TRBJ1-2,few,TRBV28,.,CASSLKGTYGYTF,TGTGCCAGCAGTTTGAAGGGGACCTATGGCTACACCTTC
TRBJ1-5,many,TRBV6-1,.,CASSEARQGLRDQPQHF,TGTGCCAGCAGTGAAGCGCGCCAGGGGCTCCGAGATCAGCCCCAGCATTTT
TRBJ2-3,few,TRBV18,.,CASSTRPDRDTQYF,TGTGCCAGCTCAACTCGACCGGACAGAGATACGCAGTATTTT
TRBJ2-7,few,TRBV27,TRBD2,CASSLLGGVSGGNEQYF,TGTGCCAGCAGTTTACTAGGAGGAGTTAGCGGGGGAAACGAGCAGTACTTC
TRBJ2-2,many,TRBV4-3,.,CASSQDRRTSGELFF,TGCGCCAGCAGCCAAGATCGTAGGACTTCTGGGGAGCTGTTTTTT
TRBJ1-2,many,TRBV24-1,.,CATADRNYGYTF,TGTGCCACCGCAGACAGAAACTATGGCTACACCTTC
TRBJ2-1,few,TRBV7-2,TRBD2,CASSSSNSGTSINEQFF,TGTGCCAGCAGTTCTTCAAACTCCGGGACTAGTATAAATGAGCAGTTCTTC
TRBJ1-5,few,TRBV7-2,.,CASSSRGRHNQPQHF,TGTGCCAGCAGCTCACGTGGGAGGCACAATCAGCCCCAGCATTTT
TRBJ1-5,many,TRBV18,TRBD1,CASSPFGQGNQPQHF,TGTGCCAGCTCACCCTTCGGACAGGGTAATCAGCCCCAGCATTTT
TRBJ1-2,few,TRBV6-1,.,CASSEAAGREGYTF,TGTGCCAGCAGTGAAGCGGCGGGCAGGGAGGGCTACACCTTC
TRBJ2-2,many,TRBV28,TRBD1,CASSSYRQGARSGELFF,TGTGCCAGCAGTTCTTACAGACAGGGGGCGCGCTCCGGGGAGCTGTTTTTT
TRBJ2-3,few,TRBV5-1,TRBD2,CASSASGRALRSTDTQYF,TGCGCCAGCAGCGCTAGCGGGAGGGCCCTCCGTAGCACAGATACGCAGTATTTT
TRBJ2-3,many,TRBV6-2/TRBV6-3,.,CASSSGTYADTQYF,TGTGCCAGCAGTTCCGGGACATATGCAGATACGCAGTATTTT
TRBJ2-7,many,TRBV6-2/TRBV6-3,TRBD2,CASRASGGAISEQYF,TGTGCCAGCAGGGCTAGCGGAGGGGCGATTAGCGAGCAGTACTTC
TRBJ1-1,many,TRBV5-1,.,CASSLVGWQSNTEAFF,TGCGCCAGCAGCTTGGTAGGTTGGCAGTCTAACACTGAAGCTTTCTTT
TRBJ1-6,many,TRBV7-9,.,CASSLPGPLHF,TGTGCCAGCAGCTTACCAGGGCCCCTCCACTTT
TRBJ2-1,few,TRBV19,TRBD2,CASSPGLAVGEQFF,TGTGCCAGTAGTCCGGGACTAGCGGTGGGTGAGCAGTTCTTC
TRBJ2-7,many,TRBV12-3/TRBV12-4,.,CASSFGQGVRNEQYF,TGTGCCAGCAGTTTCGGGCAGGGCGTGAGGAACGAGCAGTACTTC
TRBJ1-5,medium-sized,TRBV20-1,.,CSARDKGMQPQHF,TGCAGTGCTAGAGATAAGGGGATGCAGCCCCAGCATTTT
TRBJ1-2,few,TRBV19,.,CASSIRTAYGYTF,TGTGCCAGTAGTATCCGGACAGCTTATGGCTACACCTTC
TRBJ1-2,.,TRBV30,.,CAWSAQDSLYGYTF,TGTGCCTGGAGTGCCCAGGACAGTCTCTATGGCTACACCTTC
TRBJ2-1,.,TRBV24-1,TRBD1,CATSAPSGTGGYNEQFF,TGTGCCACCAGTGCCCCATCCGGGACAGGGGGATACAATGAGCAGTTCTTC
TRBJ2-3,.,TRBV4-1,.,CASSQGGSLRHRF,TGCGCCAGCAGCCAAGGCGGCAGCTTGAGACATCGATTT
TRBJ2-1,.,TRBV20-1,TRBD2,CSARAGTSNANEQFF,TGCAGTGCTAGGGCCGGGACTAGCAATGCGAATGAGCAGTTCTTC
TRBJ1-1,few,TRBV11-1,TRBD1,CASSQPGTDAFF,TGTGCCAGCAGCCAACCGGGGACAGACGCTTTCTTT